The 15 T cell receptor beta chains below come from one sample, sequenced in a study of CXCR3-negative and CXCR3-positive naive CD8 T cells. The TRB cDNA libraries were prepared by 5' RACE with UMI labels. Reprocessing the 5' RACE reads, TCRdb reports a single entry for every CDR3 protein and omits DNA. The table for this sample gives approximately 98,000 distinct CDR3 sequences. No antigen has been assigned to these receptors. Broader study findings: Compared with CXCR3-negative naive cells, CXCR3-positive naive cells showed more hydrophobic TRB CDR3s.

Sequencing was carried out using naive CXCR3+ CD8+ T cells from blood. Sample subset: CD45RO-CCR7+CD27+CD95- naive CD8+ T cells expressing CXCR3 (TNR3+). Receptors originate from a human donor in good health. Some clones in this sample may be carry-over from other donors' samples.

The J gene is TRBJ2-7, the V gene TRBV29-1; TCRdb's D call of TRBD1 is untestable without DNA. The V gene's germline CDR1 is SQVTM and CDR2 ANQGSEA. This CDR3 has 15 amino acids. Here the CDR3 reads CSAEAPGTYSYEQYF.

The V gene is TRBV5-1, the J gene TRBJ2-7. This CDR3 contains 13 residues. Germline V CDR1 and CDR2: SGHRS, YFSETQ. CDR3 sequence: CASSFSFGDEQYF.

The chain recombines TRBV29-1 with TRBJ2-2; checking the TCRdb D call of TRBD1 is not possible without DNA. Germline V CDR1 and CDR2: SQVTM, ANQGSEA. The CDR3 runs 15 residues. CDR3 sequence reads: CSVPGHHEGTGELFF.

The chain has TRBV11-3 and TRBJ2-4; TCRdb outputs TRBD1, but without DNA this stays unchecked. The CDR3 contains 14 residues. From germline, CDR1 is SGHNT and CDR2 YENEEA. This chain's CDR3 is CASSSGQGRNIQYF.

V is TRBV7-9 and J is TRBJ1-1. CDR1 is SEHNR and CDR2 is FQNEAQ in the germline V gene (reference sequence). The CDR3 sequence is 16 residues long. The CDR3 loop is CASSFPGPETNTEAFF. The whole variable domain, filled in from reference TRBV7-9 and TRBJ1-1, reads DTGVSQNPRHKITKRGQNVTFRCDPISEHNRLYWYRQTLGQGPEFLTYFQNEAQLEKSRLLSDRFSAERPKGSFSTLEIQRTEQGDSAMYLCASSFPGPETNTEAFFGQGTRLTVV.

V usage is TRBV7-9 and J usage is TRBJ2-2. Germline CDR1 is SEHNR and CDR2 is FQNEAQ (reference sequence). The CDR3 is 14 amino acids. The CDR3 sequence: CASSRVENTGELFF.

V gene TRBV7-2 combines with J gene TRBJ1-1. The CDR3 is made up of 13 amino acids. Germline V gene data show CDR1 as SGHTA and CDR2 as FQGNSA. CDR3 in amino acids: CASSLSGGTEAFF.

The rearrangement links TRBV4-3 to TRBJ2-7; TCRdb designates TRBD1, a call that cannot be tested without DNA. Germline loops: CDR1 LGHNA, CDR2 YSLEER. CDR3 length: 16 amino acids. CDR3 protein: CASSQDPGDHSYEQYF.

CDR3: CASSVDSGRTIYEQYF. The chain combines TRBV9 with TRBJ2-7; TCRdb's assignment of TRBD2 cannot be checked, as there is no DNA. This CDR3 spans 16 amino acids. Germline V gene sequence: CDR1 SGDLS, CDR2 YYNGEE.

The V gene is TRBV12-3 or TRBV12-4, the J gene TRBJ2-2; the TCRdb D gene call, TRBD1, has no DNA to confirm it. There are 13 residues in the CDR3. Here the CDR3 reads CASGGANTGELFF.

The V gene is TRBV6-1, the J gene TRBJ2-2; the TRBD2 assignment by TCRdb is unverifiable without DNA. This CDR3 comprises 15 residues. Germline V gene sequence: CDR1 MNHNS, CDR2 SASEGT. The CDR3 sequence: CASSERPDGTGELFF.

The chain couples TRBV6-4 to TRBJ2-2. The CDR3 totals 13 residues. The germline gives CDR1 MRHNA, CDR2 SNTAGT. CDR3: CASSVGYTGELFF.

The chain joins TRBV29-1 to TRBJ2-1; the D call of TRBD1 rests on TCRdb alone, since no DNA is present to check it. CDR3 size: 14 residues. CDR1 is SQVTM and CDR2 is ANQGSEA in the germline V gene. The CDR3 loop is CSVEGQGIYNEQFF.

The rearrangement links TRBV5-1 to TRBJ2-4; TCRdb gives TRBD1 as the D gene, but with no DNA this cannot be confirmed. Germline CDR1 reads SGHRS; CDR2 reads YFSETQ. The CDR3 totals 15 residues. The chain's CDR3 is CASSLVGGGENIQYF.

This sequence joins TRBV4-2 and TRBJ2-3; TCRdb gives TRBD1 as the D gene, but with no DNA this cannot be confirmed. Germline lookup yields CDR1 LGHNA and CDR2 YNFKEQ. The CDR3 is made up of 15 amino acids. The CDR3 sequence: CASKTGGGDADTQYF.